This T cell receptor (beta chain) was retrieved from a study of T cell repertoires in cytomegalovirus infection. Overall study context: CMV epitopes, recently identified HLA-C-restricted and well-studied HLA-B-restricted, were used. Public TCR beta signatures provided an indication of both CMV infection and a matching HLA type.

Study-wide results and limits: Ex vivo, HLA-C-restricted CMV-specific TCR beta clonotypes prevailed over the rest of the response. Cumulative public TCR beta family frequency identified carriers of CMV plus the relevant HLA.

The germline CDR1 and CDR2 sequences are LGHNA and YSLEER. V lost 0 bases, J lost 6 bases, and 18 bases lay in between. The CDR3 extends over 17 amino acids. In the case of this clonotype: Its cognate antigen is unknown.

Each CDR3 protein is one row after TCRdb ran MiXCR on the reads. The sample carries 680,000 or so distinct CDR3 sequences, about 30% recorded once. The V gene is TRBV4-3, the J gene TRBJ2-1; D not resolved. The receptor was derived from a human donor in good health (CMV status not recorded). Some clones in this sample may be carry-over from other donors' samples. This material consisted of cultured PBMCs, taken from culture after CMV antigen stimulation. As DNA, the CDR3 is TGCGCCAGCAGCCAAGAGGCGTGGCCCATGCTAGGCAATGAGCAGTTCTTC. Translating it yields CASSQEAWPMLGNEQFF.